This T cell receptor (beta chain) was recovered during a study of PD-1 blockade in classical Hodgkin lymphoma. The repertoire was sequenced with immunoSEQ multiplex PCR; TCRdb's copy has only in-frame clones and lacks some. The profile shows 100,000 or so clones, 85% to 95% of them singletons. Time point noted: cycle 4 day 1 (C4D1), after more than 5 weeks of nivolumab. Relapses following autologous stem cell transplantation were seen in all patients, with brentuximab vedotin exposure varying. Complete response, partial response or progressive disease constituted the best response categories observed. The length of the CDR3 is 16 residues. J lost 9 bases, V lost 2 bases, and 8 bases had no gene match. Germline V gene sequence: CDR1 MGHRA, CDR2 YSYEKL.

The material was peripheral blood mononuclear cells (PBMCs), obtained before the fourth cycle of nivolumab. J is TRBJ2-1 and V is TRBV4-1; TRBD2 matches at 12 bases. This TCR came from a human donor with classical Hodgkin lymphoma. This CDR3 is CASSQRLLAGGGEQFF. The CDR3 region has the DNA TGCGCCAGCAGCCAAAGGTTACTAGCGGGAGGAGGTGAGCAGTTCTTC.